These T cell receptor beta chains were read from a single sample in a study of post-analysis software for immune sequencing data. TCRdb re-analysed the PCR reads in MiXCR, keeping a single row per CDR3 protein. This sample yields around 260,000 distinct CDR3 sequences, of which 36% are seen a single time; approximately 4.6% belongs to the top ten. The material sequenced was blood. The source is a girl under 18 with multiple sclerosis. CDR3s leave out the opening cysteine and the closing phenylalanine or tryptophan. Fields, in order: V gene, clone size, CDR3 protein. Clone size is given for some rows only: seen once, a few or many times, or a class if the clone is expanded.

TRBV5-6	many	ASSSYRVRETQY
TRBV12-3/TRBV12-4	-	ASSLTGGEAF
TRBV7-8	-	ASSFGFTNEKLF
TRBV27	many	ASSFGLAGGNQETQY
TRBV7-2	-	ASSIGLAGVRGTQY
TRBV11-2	-	ASSSGKHWAEAF
TRBV7-9	many	ASSKGQGNYGYT
TRBV7-9	-	ASSLEGQSLEQY
TRBV12-3/TRBV12-4	few	ASVKGGYTEAF
TRBV12-1	many	ASSFVIGSGIADTQY
TRBV24-1	once	ATSADNRLSGYT
TRBV5-1	few	ASSLGLAGAYTGELF
TRBV12-3/TRBV12-4	-	ASSFSDGDEQY
TRBV5-1	-	ASSEAQGWNTEAF
TRBV29-1	-	SVGGQLQETQY
TRBV29-1	-	SAAIRGQETQY
TRBV11-3	-	ASSPGTVAETQY
TRBV29-1	many	SVGGTSEKLF
TRBV27	once	ASSPRPPGDSYEQY
TRBV5-1	few	ASSPGLAGEADTQY
TRBV5-1	-	ASRGPGTSATGERF
TRBV12-3/TRBV12-4	-	ASSVPQGTGEMRVRVNEQF
TRBV3-1	-	ASNPGSGNYGYT
TRBV6-5	many	ASRNAGAHTEAF
TRBV5-1	-	ASSRTAGSQETQY
TRBV30	-	AWSVQADYGCT
TRBV12-3/TRBV12-4	many	ASSPTGFSTDTQY
TRBV5-1	few	ASSLRQLNTEAF
TRBV10-3	-	AITATGPYEQY
TRBV4-1	-	ASSQEYLSIGEQY
TRBV20-1	-	SAIASGVSTDTQY
TRBV5-4	many	ASSLDRGGANTGELF
TRBV11-1	many	ASSNPPGYEQY
TRBV10-3	once	AISLLPAGGVYEQF
TRBV19	-	ASSIDWDSPLH